Presented here are 12 T cell receptor beta chains from one specimen sequenced in a study of blood T cell repertoires in COVID-19. TCRdb's copy holds only in-frame clones and misses some; the assay was immunoSEQ multiplex PCR. The data hold 150,000 to 200,000 clones, with 81% observed a single time. The sample was peripheral blood. The receptors come from a man between 60 and 75 years old with active or convalescent COVID-19.

The chain's CDR3 is CASSRLRQGGDSPLHF. The CDR3 region has the DNA TGTGCCAGCTCGCGGCTTCGACAGGGGGGGGATTCACCCCTCCACTTT. The chain uses TRBV18 and TRBJ1-6, with 9 bases that match TRBD1. V was clipped by 6 bases and J by 8 bases; unmatched bases: 11. This CDR3 contains 16 residues. Germline V gives CDR1 KGHSH, CDR2 LQKENI.

This chain joins TRBV11-2 and TRBJ2-5, with 13 bases matching TRBD2. Trimming cost V 5 bases and J 2 bases; bases outside gene matches: 2. CDR1 SGHAT and CDR2 FQNNGV come from the germline V gene. The length of the CDR3 is 15 residues. CDR3 DNA: TGTGCCAGCAGCCAGGGACTAGCGGGGCAAGAGACCCAGTACTTC. This encodes CASSQGLAGQETQYF.

This clone was recorded only once. J is TRBJ2-2 and V is TRBV27; no definite D call. V was trimmed by 2 bases and J by 6 bases, leaving 13 bases between them. Germline V CDR1 and CDR2: MNHEY, SMNVEV (reference sequence). This CDR3 spans 15 amino acids. The CDR3 is CASSLRSVIAGELFF. Written as DNA, the CDR3 is TGTGCCAGCAGTTTAAGGAGTGTCATAGCCGGGGAGCTGTTTTTT.

The chain is built from TRBV10-2 and TRBJ2-4, with D perhaps matching TRBD1 (5 bases). The V gene's germline CDR1 is WSHSY and CDR2 SAAADI. The CDR3 totals 16 residues. V lost 0 bases and J lost 5, with 14 bases in between. CDR3 DNA: TGCGCCAGCAGTGAGTCTACAGGAAGGATCCAAAACATTCAGTACTTC. This encodes CASSESTGRIQNIQYF.

The chain has TRBV28 and TRBJ2-3; D perhaps matches TRBD1 (5 bases). Between the trimmed V and J ends, which lost 6 bases and 8 bases, there was a span of 21 bases. This CDR3 region has 15 residues. Germline lookup yields CDR1 MDHEN and CDR2 SYDVKM. CDR3 nucleotides: TGTGCCAGCAGCCATCCGCAGGGAACTCCTATTACGCAGTATTTT. This sequence encodes CASSHPQGTPITQYF.

The V and J genes are TRBV7-3 and TRBJ1-2, with 7 bases aligning to TRBD1. CDR3 length equals 12 residues. Per the germline V gene, CDR1 is SGHTA and CDR2 is FQGTGA. The trim removed 5 bases at V and 9 bases at J, leaving 6 bases unmatched. The CDR3 region is CASSGRTGRYTF. In nucleotides, the CDR3 is TGTGCCAGCAGCGGTCGGACAGGTCGCTACACCTTC.

In its sample, this clone was seen a few times. V usage is TRBV7-2 and J usage is TRBJ2-2, with 8 bases identical to TRBD2. Germline V CDR1 and CDR2: SGHTA, FQGNSA. This CDR3 region has 17 residues. The V and J ends lost 1 base and 1 base, in that order; junction bases with no gene match: 5. The CDR3 coding sequence is TGTGCCAGCAGCTTAGTGGCGGGAGGCCTGAACACCGGGGAGCTGTTTTTT. The encoded protein is CASSLVAGGLNTGELFF.

The gene calls are TRBV10-1 and TRBJ2-7; 8 positions agree with TRBD1. Germline V gene lookup returns CDR1 WNHNN and CDR2 SYGVQD (reference sequence). The CDR3 is made up of 14 amino acids. V trimming: 4 bases; J trimming: 0 bases; junction bases outside the gene matches: 2. The CDR3 DNA follows: TGCGCCAGCAGTGGACAGGGGTCCTCCTACGAGCAGTACTTC. Translated, it gives CASSGQGSSYEQYF.

This clone occurred once. The genes are TRBV7-2 and TRBJ2-1; 8 bases are shared with TRBD2. Germline V lookup: CDR1 SGHTA, CDR2 FQGNSA. The CDR3 spans 14 residues. The trim removed 5 bases at V and 10 bases at J, leaving 10 bases unmatched. CDR3 nucleotides: TGTGCCAGCAGCCGGACCTTAGCGGGGAGAGAGCAGTTCTTC. Amino acids: CASSRTLAGREQFF.

This clone was observed a handful of times. The chain employs TRBV6-5 and TRBJ2-7; 8 nucleotides match TRBD2. CDR1 is MNHEY and CDR2 is SVGAGI in the germline V gene. The CDR3 has 13 amino acids. The ends lost 10 bases at V and 0 bases at J; junction bases unmatched: 5. CDR3 sequence reads: CATVTSDSYEQYF. In DNA form, the CDR3 reads TGTGCCACTGTGACTAGCGACTCCTACGAGCAGTACTTC.

Only one count was recorded for this clone. The rearrangement uses TRBV18 and TRBJ2-2; perhaps TRBD2 as D (5 bases). This CDR3 region has 16 residues. Germline assignment: CDR1 KGHSH and CDR2 LQKENI. Trimming cost V 2 bases and J 1 base, with 11 bases left between them. The CDR3 protein is CASSPNGGGNTGELFF. For the CDR3, the DNA is TGTGCCAGCTCACCAAATGGCGGAGGGAACACCGGGGAGCTGTTTTTT.

The rearrangement links TRBV3-1 (or the pseudogene TRBV3-2) to TRBJ2-5, with TRBD2 matching over 9 bases. V dropped 2 bases and J dropped 2; count of bases not matched to a gene: 6. CDR3 length equals 16 residues. Germline V gene lookup returns CDR1 LGHDT and CDR2 YNNKEL (reference sequence). CDR3 sequence: CASSQSGGRGQETQYF. The CDR3 DNA reads TGTGCCAGCAGCCAAAGCGGGGGGCGGGGGCAAGAGACCCAGTACTTC.